The rows below give T cell receptor beta chains drawn from one sample of a study of blood T cell repertoires in COVID-19. Data came from immunoSEQ multiplex PCR; TCRdb stores just in-frame clones and leaves some out. The repertoire holds tens of thousands of clones, with roughly 88% as singletons. The source material was peripheral blood. These TCRs come from a man in his late teens or twenties with COVID-19, enrolled during active disease. Both conserved end residues are part of each CDR3. The D gene is left open where the match is weak. Not every row has a clone size; where given, it reads once, few, many or a size class.

j_gene,v_gene,abundance,d_gene,CDR3nt,CDR3aa
TRBJ2-7,TRBV7-6,NA,NA,TGTGCCAGCAGCTTAGGTGGAGTTCCCTACGAGCAGTACTTC,CASSLGGVPYEQYF
TRBJ2-6,TRBV9,NA,NA,TGTGCCAGCAGCTCCCCCGCTGGGGCCAACGTCCTGACTTTC,CASSSPAGANVLTF
TRBJ2-7,TRBV6-6,NA,TRBD2,TGTGCCAGCAGTCCCCCCGGGGAGGGTGACAACGAGCAGTACTTC,CASSPPGEGDNEQYF
TRBJ2-3,TRBV30,NA,TRBD2,TGTGCCTGGACCCTACCTACTAGCGGGCGCACAGATACGCAGTATTTT,CAWTLPTSGRTDTQYF
TRBJ2-6,TRBV15,NA,NA,TGTGCCACCAGCAGAGATAGAGGCTCTGGGGCCAACGTCCTGACTTTC,CATSRDRGSGANVLTF
TRBJ2-2,TRBV11-3,NA,TRBD2,TGTGCCAGCAGCCCGGAGGGGACTAGCGGGAGCCCCGGGGAGCTGTTTTTT,CASSPEGTSGSPGELFF
TRBJ1-1,TRBV30,NA,NA,TGTGCCTGGAGTGTAGTCCGGACTGAAGCTTTCTTT,CAWSVVRTEAFF
TRBJ2-3,TRBV18,NA,TRBD2,TGTGCCAGCTCACTAGCGGGAGGGATGTCAGGAGATACGCAGTATTTT,CASSLAGGMSGDTQYF
TRBJ2-3,TRBV28,NA,TRBD2,TGTGCCAGCAGTAACGCTATAGGGCTAGCGGACACAGATACGCAGTATTTT,CASSNAIGLADTDTQYF
TRBJ2-1,TRBV5-6,NA,NA,TGTGCCAGCAGCTTGTCGGTACAGGCCCTTTACAATGAGCAGTTCTTC,CASSLSVQALYNEQFF
TRBJ1-1,TRBV25-1,NA,NA,TGTGCCAGCAGTGAATGGACAGAAGCTTTCTTT,CASSEWTEAFF
TRBJ2-1,TRBV6-2/TRBV6-3,NA,NA,TGTGCCAGCAGTTACGCGGGGTTTAATGAGCAGTTCTTC,CASSYAGFNEQFF
TRBJ1-1,TRBV12-3/TRBV12-4,few,NA,TGTGCCAGCAGTTATGAGGGAATCGACGCTTTCTTT,CASSYEGIDAFF
TRBJ2-3,TRBV3-1/TRBV3-2,NA,TRBD2,TGTGCCAGCAGCTCCCGGACTAGCGGGGTACCTGATACGCAGTATTTT,CASSSRTSGVPDTQYF
TRBJ2-7,TRBV19,NA,TRBD2,TGTGCCAGTAGTGAACTAGCGGGAGGCACCTACGAGCAGTACTTC,CASSELAGGTYEQYF
TRBJ1-6,TRBV5-4,once,TRBD1,TGTGCCAGCAGTTATGACAGGGGGCCTAATTCACCCCTCCACTTT,CASSYDRGPNSPLHF
TRBJ1-3,TRBV13,NA,NA,TGTGCCAGCAGCCTCACCACACAGAGCTCTGGAAACACCATATATTTT,CASSLTTQSSGNTIYF
TRBJ2-2,TRBV7-2,NA,TRBD2,TGTGCCAGCAGGCCAGCGGGAGACCCCGGGGAGCTGTTTTTT,CASRPAGDPGELFF
TRBJ1-2,TRBV7-2,NA,NA,TGTGCCAGCAGCTTAGACGGACAGTCTCATGGCTACACCTTC,CASSLDGQSHGYTF
TRBJ2-7,TRBV19,NA,TRBD1,TGTGCCAGTAGTATTACCGGGACAGGGGTCTACGAGCAGTACTTC,CASSITGTGVYEQYF
TRBJ2-7,TRBV3-1/TRBV3-2,NA,TRBD2,TGTGCCAGCAGCCCTACAGCGGGAGGGCCCCCCTCCGAGCAGTACTTC,CASSPTAGGPPSEQYF
TRBJ2-7,TRBV6-5,NA,NA,TGTGCCAGCAGTTACTACAGGGACTCCTACGAGCAGTACTTC,CASSYYRDSYEQYF
TRBJ1-5,TRBV19,once,NA,TGTGCCAGTAGTAGGGGGGATAGCAATCAGCCCCAGCATTTT,CASSRGDSNQPQHF
TRBJ2-5,TRBV13,NA,TRBD2,TGTGCCAGCAGCTTAGGCCCTAGCGGAGAGACCCAGTACTTC,CASSLGPSGETQYF
TRBJ2-3,TRBV6-2/TRBV6-3,NA,TRBD2,TGTGCCAGCAGTCTAGCGGGGAGCAAAGATACGCAGTATTTT,CASSLAGSKDTQYF
TRBJ1-5,TRBV6-5,once,NA,TGTGCCAGCAGTTACTCGAGGTTTAACAGCAATCAGCCCCAGCATTTT,CASSYSRFNSNQPQHF
TRBJ2-4,TRBV4-1,NA,NA,TGCGCCAGCAGCCAGAGAGCAGGGTTAGCCAAAAACATTCAGTACTTC,CASSQRAGLAKNIQYF
TRBJ2-1,TRBV5-4,NA,NA,TGTGCCAGCAGCTCAGTTGGGACTGCAAAATACAATGAGCAGTTCTTC,CASSSVGTAKYNEQFF
TRBJ2-3,TRBV11-2,NA,NA,TGTGCCAGCAGCTCCCGGGTGGGCACAGATACGCAGTATTTT,CASSSRVGTDTQYF
TRBJ1-4,TRBV3-1/TRBV3-2,few,NA,TGTGCCAGCAGTCCCCATGGCCCAACTAATGAAAAACTGTTTTTT,CASSPHGPTNEKLFF
TRBJ1-2,TRBV9,NA,NA,TGTGCCAGCACCCAGGCAGGTGATGGCTACACCTTC,CASTQAGDGYTF
TRBJ2-7,TRBV28,NA,TRBD1,TGTGCCAGTCAATACCCGGGACAGGGGGACTACGAGCAGTACTTC,CASQYPGQGDYEQYF
TRBJ1-6,TRBV30,few,TRBD1,TGTGCCTGGAGTTCGGGACAGGATAATTCACCCCTCCACTTT,CAWSSGQDNSPLHF
TRBJ2-7,TRBV30,NA,NA,TGTGCCTTATCAAAGGACAGTTCCTACGAGCAGTACTTC,CALSKDSSYEQYF
TRBJ1-2,TRBV29-1,once,NA,TGCAGCGCCCTTCACAGGGTCTATGGCTACACCTTC,CSALHRVYGYTF
TRBJ2-2,TRBV28,NA,NA,TGTGCCAGCGGGCGCAGGGGTTTGACCGGGGAGCTGTTTTTT,CASGRRGLTGELFF
TRBJ2-7,TRBV4-1,NA,NA,TGCGCCAGCAGCCTCAGCCCTGTGGACAGCGATTTCTACGAGCAGTACTTC,CASSLSPVDSDFYEQYF
TRBJ2-7,TRBV27,NA,NA,TGTGCCAGCCGGTTGGGCAGTACCTACGAGCAGTACTTC,CASRLGSTYEQYF
TRBJ2-1,TRBV18,NA,TRBD1,TGTGCCAGCTCATCCCTTAACAGGGGGCTATACTACAATGAGCAGTTCTTC,CASSSLNRGLYYNEQFF
TRBJ2-7,TRBV2,NA,TRBD1,TGTGCCAGCAGCGCACAGGGGCGCGACGAGCAGTACTTC,CASSAQGRDEQYF
TRBJ2-3,TRBV6-5,NA,TRBD1,TGTGCCAGCAGTCCCGGACAGGGCGGCACAGATACGCAGTATTTT,CASSPGQGGTDTQYF
TRBJ1-1,TRBV11-1,NA,NA,TGTGCCAGCAGCTTGGCGAACACTGAAGCTTTCTTT,CASSLANTEAFF
TRBJ2-7,TRBV2,NA,NA,TGTGCCAGCTACGACAGAATTAACTACGAGCAGTACTTC,CASYDRINYEQYF
TRBJ1-5,TRBV11-2,NA,NA,TGTGCCAGCAGCTTAGCCCTAAATAGCAATCAGCCCCAGCATTTT,CASSLALNSNQPQHF
TRBJ2-7,TRBV30,NA,NA,TGTGCCTGGACGGCAGGCAGATCCTACGAGCAGTACTTC,CAWTAGRSYEQYF
TRBJ2-1,TRBV5-4,once,TRBD1,TGTGCCAGCAGCAGATCCGGGACAGGGGGGTACAATGAGCAGTTCTTC,CASSRSGTGGYNEQFF
TRBJ2-3,TRBV6-2/TRBV6-3,NA,NA,TGTGCCAGCAGTTTGACTTTAGATACGCAGTATTTT,CASSLTLDTQYF
TRBJ2-2,TRBV24-1,NA,NA,TGTGCCACCAGTGATTTGCAGGGTAACACCGGGGAGCTGTTTTTT,CATSDLQGNTGELFF
TRBJ2-5,TRBV28,NA,NA,TGTGCCAGCAGCCAGACACAGGGTCGAGAGACCCAGTACTTC,CASSQTQGRETQYF
TRBJ1-5,TRBV30,NA,NA,TGTGCCTGGAGTGTCGCGGGGATAACGCCCCAGCATTTT,CAWSVAGITPQHF
TRBJ2-2,TRBV7-8,NA,NA,TGTGCCAGCAGCTCGCGACTAGCCGGGGAGCTGTTTTTT,CASSSRLAGELFF
TRBJ2-3,TRBV5-1,NA,NA,TGCGCCAGCAGCTTGCCTAGCATTAGCACAGATACGCAGTATTTT,CASSLPSISTDTQYF
TRBJ1-2,TRBV28,NA,NA,TGTGCCAGCAGTTTACCTTCCGGCGGCGGGGGAAACTATGGCTACACCTTC,CASSLPSGGGGNYGYTF
TRBJ2-7,TRBV25-1,NA,TRBD2,TGTGCCAGCACACCGGCAACTAGCGGGAGGGCCTACGAGCAGTACTTC,CASTPATSGRAYEQYF
TRBJ1-1,TRBV29-1,NA,TRBD1,TGCAGCGTTGCCAGCAGGGGGCAAGCTTTCTTT,CSVASRGQAFF
TRBJ1-2,TRBV2,NA,TRBD1,TGTGCCAGCAGTCGTATCCGGGACAGGGGAACCTATGGCTACACCTTC,CASSRIRDRGTYGYTF
TRBJ2-7,TRBV28,NA,NA,TGTGCCAGCATCAGGACCTCAGGGGGGAGGTCCTACGAGCAGTACTTC,CASIRTSGGRSYEQYF
TRBJ2-5,TRBV5-1,NA,NA,TGCGCCAGCAGCTTGGCCCCCACGCTTGTCCAGAGGAGCCTTCAAGAGACCCAGTACTTC,CASSLAPTLVQRSLQETQYF
TRBJ2-7,TRBV4-1,NA,NA,TGCGCCAGCAGCCAAGGCAGACTGGTGGAGGAGCAGTACTTC,CASSQGRLVEEQYF